The clone carrying this TCR beta chain was seen at least ten times. Its matching antigen is unknown. The data derive from a study of T cells in Graves' hyperthyroidism and ophthalmopathy. Amplification yielded TCR beta CDR3 regions, with RNA transcripts as the source. When the TCR CDR3 underwent first-round RT-PCR, the HTBI primer set was used. From the multiplex PCR reads, TCRdb called clonotypes with MiXCR, one entry per CDR3 protein. The sample lists 330,000 or so distinct CDR3 sequences; about 19% were seen once. V shed 4 bases, J shed 4 bases, and the junction held 8 bases outside the gene matches. CDR3 size: 15 residues. Per the germline V gene, CDR1 is SNHLY and CDR2 is FYNNEI. The study, taken as a whole, reports: The model forecast ophthalmopathy, anticipating it by a median roughly 6.3 months before onset.

The rearrangement links TRBV2 to TRBJ1-1; 8 bases are a match to TRBD1. The TCR originated in a middle-aged man with Graves' ophthalmopathy. The sample consisted of blood. The CDR3 region is CASSGQGLVRTEAFF. The DNA of the CDR3 is TGTGCCAGCAGTGGACAGGGGTTGGTACGCACTGAAGCTTTCTTT. Using reference TRBV2 and TRBJ1-1 for the parts outside the CDR3, the full variable domain is EPEVTQTPSHQVTQMGQEVILRCVPISNHLYFYWYRQILGQKVEFLVSFYNNEISEKSEIFDDQFSVERPDGSNFTLKIRSTKLEDSAMYFCASSGQGLVRTEAFFGQGTRLTVV.